This T cell receptor (beta chain) came from a study of shared clonotypes between healthy human individuals. The table came from immunoSEQ multiplex PCR; TCRdb's copy has only in-frame clones and leaves some out. This sample yields millions of clones, of which roughly 91% are seen a single time; 1.5% to 2% belongs to the top ten. Study-wide points: Generally, estimated richness proved larger in naive subsets than it did in memory subsets. Among a few donors, roughly 5% of naive CD4 clonotypes were found in common. Clonotype sharing across donors was expected to vary with sequencing depth.

Naive CD8 cells lacked CD45RO and underwent positive selection for CCR7, leaving out terminally differentiated effector memory CD45RA+ cells. The donor cohort consisted entirely of Caucasian adults residing in Nashville, Tennessee. A note on this clone: Its antigen is not known.

This TCR derives from a man between 18 and 29 years old in good health. Some clones in this sample may be carry-over from other donors' samples. The sequencing sample was made of naive CD8+ T cells from PBMCs.

CDR3 sequence: CASSVEYSSNEQFF. CDR3 DNA: TGTGCCAGCAGCGTAGAATACAGCTCTAATGAGCAGTTCTTC. This chain connects TRBV9 to TRBJ2-1; D is unresolved. Per the germline V gene, CDR1 is SGDLS and CDR2 is YYNGEE. V was pared by 0 bases and J by 7 bases, with 11 bases between. The CDR3 consists of 14 residues.